This TCR beta chain was sequenced in a study of shared clonotypes between healthy human individuals. Evenly divided among several immunoSEQ plates was the genomic DNA of each subset. Measured with immunoSEQ multiplex PCR; TCRdb has only the in-frame clones, and not every one. The sample carries more than 2 million clones, around 95% recorded once. CD45RO-negative, CCR7-selected cells formed the naive CD8 fraction, which excluded terminally differentiated effector memory CD45RA+ cells. With 3 bases removed from V and 3 bases from J, the gap between germline ends came to 12 bases. The CDR3 consists of 15 residues. Germline CDR1 MDHEN, CDR2 SYDVKM.

Sequences were obtained from naive CD8+ T cells from PBMCs. The clonotype was recovered from a man younger than 30 in good health. Some clones in this sample may be carry-over from other donors' samples. The chain combines TRBV28 with TRBJ2-1, with D uncertain. CDR3 sequence: CASSFWTENYNEQFF. The CDR3 nucleotides read TGTGCCAGCAGTTTTTGGACGGAGAACTACAATGAGCAGTTCTTC.